This T cell receptor beta chain is drawn from a study of blood T cell repertoires in COVID-19. Study details: Sources were T cells, B-cell-depleted T cells, or PBMCs; the material itself was cDNA or gDNA.

V lost 0 bases and J 3 bases, leaving 14 bases between the germline ends. CDR1 is SGHTA, CDR2 FQGNSA, per germline. This CDR3 has 16 residues. A Seattle source enrolled patients during active infection and followed them longitudinally. This table comes from immunoSEQ multiplex PCR, and its TCRdb copy is limited to in-frame clones, with some not included. The data show about 230,000 clones, with approximately 84% seen just once and about 9.9% held by the top ten. Sample: peripheral blood. The chain employs TRBV7-2 and TRBJ2-5; D remains ambiguous. This receptor was taken from a man over 45 with COVID-19, enrolled during active disease. CDR3 protein: CASSLAAARLKETQYF. CDR3 nucleotide sequence: TGTGCCAGCAGCTTAGCCGCCGCCCGCCTAAAAGAGACCCAGTACTTC.